This T cell receptor beta chain emerged from a study of T cell changes during pregnancy in multiple sclerosis. Sequenced by immunoSEQ multiplex PCR; TCRdb stores in-frame clones only, minus some. In the table there are roughly 70,000 clones, more than 85% of which are singletons. Germline V gene sequence: CDR1 GTSNPN, CDR2 SVGIG (reference sequence). Trimming pared 4 bases from V and 1 base from J, leaving 13 bases between. CDR3 length: 15 amino acids. The sequenced sample was peripheral blood, obtained before pregnancy. The sequence was collected from a female donor with multiple sclerosis, enrolled in a pregnancy study. V is TRBV30 and J is TRBJ2-2, with a possible D match to TRBD1 (6 bases). The CDR3 DNA reads TGTGCCTGGACGCCCGGGACAAAGAACACCGGGGAGCTGTTTTTT. Its protein product is CAWTPGTKNTGELFF.